Each of the 14 T cell receptor beta chains below was sequenced from the same sample in a study of early T cells in non-severe SARS-CoV-2 infection. TCRdb re-derived calls from the 5' RACE reads in MiXCR, one entry per CDR3 protein. The table has fewer than 40,000 distinct CDR3 sequences, about 5% seen once. Input material: whole blood. These receptors all stem from an adult who was a healthcare worker with PCR-confirmed SARS-CoV-2 infection or an uninfected control (not recorded which).

The V and J genes are TRBV5-5 and TRBJ2-5; 12 bases are a match to TRBD1. The CDR3 length is 15 residues. Germline V gene lookup returns CDR1 SGHKS and CDR2 YYEKEE (reference sequence). The V segment lost 4 bases and the J segment 4 bases; nucleotides outside the gene matches: 5. CDR3 amino acids: CASSPGQGALETQYF. The CDR3 nucleotides are TGTGCCAGCAGCCCGGGACAGGGGGCCTTAGAGACCCAGTACTTC.

The table lists this clonotype with many counts. The genes are TRBV7-2 and TRBJ2-7; 9 bases fit TRBD2. The germline V gene has CDR1 SGHTA and CDR2 FQGNSA. With V trimmed by 0 bases and J by 1 base, 1 base remained unmatched. There are 15 residues in the CDR3. CDR3 region: CASSLAAGGSYEQYF. The DNA for the CDR3 is TGTGCCAGCAGCTTAGCCGCGGGGGGGTCCTACGAGCAGTACTTC.

This clonotype came up a few times. The chain uses TRBV7-2 and TRBJ2-7, with 7 positions matching TRBD2. Germline CDR1 is SGHTA and CDR2 is FQGNSA. The CDR3 loop spans 16 amino acids. With 4 bases clipped from V and 4 bases from J, the junction kept 13 bases outside the gene matches. Written as DNA, the CDR3 is TGTGCCAGCAGCTCACAAAGCGGGACCCGGGAGTACGAGCAGTACTTC. This sequence encodes CASSSQSGTREYEQYF.

By frequency in the sample, this clonotype is medium-sized. The J gene is TRBJ2-2, the V gene TRBV29-1; the D is unclear. CDR3 size: 14 residues. V gave up 5 bases and J gave up 5 bases, with 15 bases separating them. Germline loops: CDR1 SQVTM, CDR2 ANQGSEA. CDR3: CSVSVGSRTGELFF. As DNA, the CDR3 is TGCAGCGTTTCAGTGGGTAGTCGGACCGGGGAGCTGTTTTTT.

The chain employs TRBV7-2 and TRBJ2-1; D is undetermined. CDR1 and CDR2 from the germline V gene are SGHTA and FQGNSA. This CDR3 has 13 amino acids. Trimming shortened V by 1 base and J by 8 bases, and 9 bases separated the two germline ends. CDR3 sequence: CASSLGRRDEQFF. For the CDR3, the DNA is TGTGCCAGCAGCTTAGGCAGGCGAGATGAGCAGTTCTTC.

This clonotype was seen at least ten times. The gene calls are TRBV6-5 and TRBJ1-1, with a tentative D call TRBD1 (6 bases). This CDR3 comprises 16 residues. CDR1 is MNHEY and CDR2 is SVGAGI in the germline V gene. Between the trimmed V and J ends, which lost 2 bases and 0 bases, there was a span of 13 bases. The CDR3 bases are TGTGCCAGCAGTTACACGTCCAGGGGTATGAACACTGAAGCTTTCTTT. This encodes CASSYTSRGMNTEAFF.

This clonotype was detected many times. The chain links TRBV11-2 to TRBJ2-1; D gene uncertain. V was cut by 2 bases and J by 0 bases, with 11 bases left in between. The CDR3 loop spans 16 amino acids. The germline CDR1 and CDR2 sequences are SGHAT and FQNNGV. CDR3 sequence reads: CASSLFFWSSYNEQFF. The DNA for the CDR3 is TGTGCCAGCAGCTTATTTTTTTGGAGCTCCTACAATGAGCAGTTCTTC.

This clonotype ranks as medium-sized (0.01 to 0.1%). This chain uses TRBV9 with TRBJ1-2, with D perhaps matching TRBD1 (5 bases). Trimming stripped 3 bases from V and 4 bases from J, with 19 bases between. CDR1 SGDLS and CDR2 YYNGEE come from the germline V gene. There are 16 residues in the CDR3. The CDR3 sequence is CASSDSFRGFPYGYTF. The CDR3 DNA reads as TGTGCCAGCAGCGACAGTTTTAGGGGTTTTCCCTATGGCTACACCTTC.

This clonotype occurred many times. The V gene is TRBV19, the J gene TRBJ2-7; 7 bases are shared with TRBD1. Germline lookup yields CDR1 LNHDA and CDR2 SQIVND (reference sequence). The CDR3 sequence is 13 residues long. Germline trimming cut 6 bases from V and 5 bases from J; bases unmatched to any gene: 7. The CDR3 DNA reads as TGTGCCAGTAGCCTACAGGGGCGGAACGAGCAGTACTTC. This gives the protein CASSLQGRNEQYF.

There are a few counts of this clonotype. CDR3 coding DNA: TGTGCCAGCAGCTTAGCTGACAATACGCAGTATTTT. Translated: CASSLADNTQYF. The genes are TRBV11-2 and TRBJ2-3; D is undetermined. The V gene's germline CDR1 is SGHAT and CDR2 FQNNGV. V lost 1 base, J lost 7 bases, and 6 bases lay in between. The CDR3 runs to 12 residues.

This chain connects TRBV28 to TRBJ2-6; a weak D match, TRBD1 (6 bases). Germline V gene data show CDR1 as MDHEN and CDR2 as SYDVKM. Deletions cut 4 bases from V and 0 bases from J, with 16 bases between. This CDR3 is built from 18 residues. The chain's CDR3 is CASSSPGALYSGANVLTF. For the CDR3, the DNA is TGTGCCAGCAGTTCCCCAGGGGCCCTCTACTCTGGGGCCAACGTCCTGACTTTC.

V gene TRBV6-6 combines with J gene TRBJ2-1, with a tentative D call TRBD1 (6 bases). The V gene lost 4 bases and the J gene lost 3 bases, with 10 bases spanning the gap. Germline CDR1 reads MNHNY; CDR2 reads SVGAGI (reference sequence). The CDR3 has 14 residues. CDR3 nucleotides: TGTGCCAGCAGTTGGACAGAGGGCTACAATGAGCAGTTCTTC. This gives the protein CASSWTEGYNEQFF.

This clonotype has ten or more counts. The chain uses TRBV12-3 or TRBV12-4 and TRBJ2-7, with TRBD2 identical over 9 bases. The V segment lost 1 base and the J segment 2 bases; nucleotides outside the gene matches: 3. CDR3 length equals 15 residues. In DNA, the CDR3 is TGTGCCAGCAGTTTAGGACTAGCGGTCCCCTACGAGCAGTACTTC. This translates into CASSLGLAVPYEQYF.

Sample share makes this clonotype medium-sized. The CDR3 loop reads CASSEGQGYGYTF. The CDR3, as DNA: TGTGCCAGCAGCGAGGGACAGGGGTATGGCTACACCTTC. The rearrangement joins TRBV5-4 to TRBJ1-2; 10 nucleotides match TRBD1. Looked up from germline, CDR1 is SGHNT and CDR2 is YYREEE (reference sequence). The length of the CDR3 is 13 residues. V lost 4 bases, J lost 5 bases, and 2 bases stayed unmatched.